This T cell receptor (beta chain) was captured in a study of blood T cells in healthy people across ages. The CDR3 loop spans 13 amino acids. V was cut by 5 bases and J by 5 bases, with 11 bases left in between. The germline CDR1 and CDR2 sequences are MNHNY and SVGAGI (reference sequence). A sample-barcoded 5' primer and a J-beta primer mix were used in a second PCR of roughly 7 to 11 cycles. Unique molecular identifiers of 12 random nucleotides labeled each cDNA. TCRdb called the 5' RACE reads again in MiXCR, with one record for every CDR3 protein. Among around 600,000 distinct CDR3 sequences listed, less than 60% were seen once. This clonotype showed up many times. Its specificity is not known. Study conclusions and caveats: The donors' CMV status was not determined, possibly confounding changes in expanded clonotypes.

The TCR comes from a man older than 75 in good health. Sequencing was performed on blood. The gene calls are TRBV6-6 and TRBJ2-3; D gene uncertain. The CDR3 loop is CASSPFLRDTQYF. CDR3 DNA: TGTGCCAGCAGTCCTTTCCTAAGAGATACGCAGTATTTT.